This T cell receptor delta chain stems from a study of Vδ1+ human thymocytes. General study findings and limits: Thymic TRG and TRD repertoires appeared highly polyclonal, with Gaussian CDR3 length distributions. Despite high sort purity, roughly 20% of thymic T cell receptor delta sequences were Vdelta2.

Worth noting for this clone: Its specificity is unknown.

With 4 bases removed from V and 1 base from J, the gap between germline ends came to 22 bases. This CDR3 region has 18 residues. Germline CDR1 TSWWSYY, CDR2 QGS. Vdelta1+ thymocyte sorts reached between about 96% and 99.6% purity. Sequences come from RNA converted to cDNA by reverse transcription. The CDR3 regions were amplified by multiplex PCR from V-gene primers to a constant-region primer. TCRdb processed the multiplex PCR reads again with the CATT caller. Of 24,000 or so delta-chain clones listed, roughly 29% are singletons. The receptor was derived from a boy under two years old who had congenital heart surgery. The chain has TRDV1 and TRDJ1; D not resolved. Sequences were obtained from Vdelta1+ gamma-delta thymocytes from the thymus. The sample's subset: FACS-sorted CD3+ TCRalphabeta- TCRVdelta1+ TCRVdelta2- thymocytes. The CDR3 coding sequence is TGTGCTCTTGGGGTTCAAACGGGTTTCTCGGGCCTCACCGATAAACTCATCTTT. Translation: CALGVQTGFSGLTDKLIF.